These 27 T cell receptor beta chains were all obtained from the same sample, sequenced in a study of identical twins. TCRdb redid the calling of the 5' RACE reads with MiXCR, one entry per CDR3 protein. The sample carries 1.5 million to 2 million distinct CDR3 sequences, 32% recorded once. Material: cord blood. These receptors came from a newborn girl in good health.

CDR3 residues: CASSLNKDSLVHQETQYF. The CDR3 DNA is TGCGCCAGCAGCTTGAATAAGGATAGCCTGGTCCACCAAGAGACCCAGTACTTC. The chain employs TRBV5-1 and TRBJ2-5; the D is unclear. The CDR3 extends over 18 amino acids. Germline CDR1 is SGHRS and CDR2 is YFSETQ. The V end was cut by 1 base, the J end by 0 bases, with 19 bases between.

Comment on this clonotype: A junction end diverges from the germline sequence, so it may reflect a read error. CDR3 residues: CVSSLVASVRLAGFYEQYF. In DNA form, the CDR3 reads TGTGTCAGCAGCTTAGTGGCCTCGGTGCGGCTAGCGGGGTTTTACGAGCAGTACTTC. The rearrangement uses TRBV7-2 and TRBJ2-7; 9 nucleotides line up with TRBD2. CDR1 and CDR2 (germline): SGHTA, FQGNSA. CDR3 length: 19 amino acids.

This clonotype was counted between two and nine times. The chain carries TRBV12-3 or TRBV12-4 and TRBJ2-3, with 11 bases lining up with TRBD1. Losses at the gene ends were 3 bases for V and 0 bases for J; bases not matched to a gene: 2. The CDR3 is made up of 16 amino acids. DNA for the CDR3: TGTGCCAGCAGTTTTGGGGACAGGGGGAGCACAGATACGCAGTATTTT. Translation gives CASSFGDRGSTDTQYF.

This clonotype has a count of ten or more. The rearrangement joins TRBV20-1 to TRBJ2-5; 12 bases align to TRBD2. TRBJ2-7 matches the DNA end more closely, so the J call is doubtful. Germline loops: CDR1 DFQATT, CDR2 SNEGSKA (reference sequence). The CDR3 covers 14 residues. CDR3 amino acids: CSASRLAGVPEQYF. As DNA, the CDR3 is TGCAGTGCTAGCCGACTAGCGGGAGTTCCCGAGCAGTACTTC.

This clonotype was picked up many times. This sequence joins TRBV5-1 and TRBJ2-1, with no clear D. The CDR3 covers 13 residues. The V end lost 0 bases, the J end lost 5 bases, and 6 bases lay between the germline ends. Germline lookup yields CDR1 SGHRS and CDR2 YFSETQ. The CDR3 coding sequence is TGCGCCAGCAGCTTGGCCTACAACAATGAGCAGTTCTTC. As protein: CASSLAYNNEQFF. Variable domain in full (rest from reference TRBV5-1 and TRBJ2-1): KAGVTQTPRYLIKTRGQQVTLSCSPISGHRSVSWYQQTPGQGLQFLFEYFSETQRNKGNFPGRFSGRQFSNSRSEMNVSTLELGDSALYLCASSLAYNNEQFFGPGTRLTVL.

CDR3 nucleotide sequence: TGTGCCAGCAGCTCAGGGACAGTTGAAGCTTTCTTT. It encodes CASSSGTVEAFF. The chain couples TRBV7-9 to TRBJ1-1; 7 bases align to TRBD1. This CDR3 has 12 residues. Germline V CDR1 and CDR2: SEHNR, FQNEAQ (reference sequence). The V segment lost 4 bases and the J segment 7 bases; nucleotides outside the gene matches: 3.

About this clonotype itself: The junction and the germline gene differ at one end; a read error may be behind it. The V gene is TRBV20-1, the J gene TRBJ2-1; 11 nucleotides match TRBD2. Germline V gives CDR1 DFQATT, CDR2 SNEGSKA (reference sequence). CDR3 length: 17 residues. The DNA for the CDR3 is TGCAGTGCTAGCGGACTAGCGGGTCTGAGCTCCTACAGTGAGCAGTTCTTC. The encoded protein is CSASGLAGLSSYSEQFF.

The chain uses TRBV10-3 and TRBJ1-5; a weak D match, TRBD1 (6 bases). From germline, CDR1 is ENHRY and CDR2 SYGVKD. V was pared by 4 bases and J by 5 bases, with 9 bases between. This CDR3 spans 13 amino acids. CDR3 protein: CAISAGGDQPQHF. The CDR3 DNA reads TGTGCCATCAGTGCCGGGGGCGATCAGCCCCAGCATTTT.

The rearrangement joins TRBV7-9 to TRBJ2-4, with 7 bases lining up with TRBD1. With V trimmed by 5 bases and J by 1 base, 5 bases remained unmatched. CDR1 and CDR2 from the germline V gene are SEHNR and FQNEAQ (reference sequence). The CDR3 runs 15 residues. The CDR3 DNA sequence: TGTGCCAGCAGCCCAGGGGGTGAGGCCAAAAACATTCAGTACTTC. Amino acids: CASSPGGEAKNIQYF.

The chain recombines TRBV7-8 with TRBJ1-5; D might be TRBD1 (6 bases). From germline, CDR1 is SGHVS and CDR2 FQNEAQ. CDR3 length equals 16 residues. Trimming cost V 3 bases and J 4 bases, with 16 bases left between them. The CDR3 loop is CASSFNRDTTNQPQHF. The CDR3 DNA is TGTGCCAGCAGCTTCAACCGGGACACAACAAATCAGCCCCAGCATTTT.

The chain has TRBV27 and TRBJ1-5; D ambiguous. The CDR3 runs 15 residues. Trimming removed 0 bases from V and 6 bases from J, with 12 bases in between. Germline V gene data show CDR1 as MNHEY and CDR2 as SMNVEV (reference sequence). CDR3 sequence reads: CASSLSNTAGQPQHF. CDR3 DNA: TGTGCCAGCAGTTTATCGAACACCGCCGGTCAGCCCCAGCATTTT.

The chain employs TRBV27 and TRBJ2-2; 9 nucleotides agree with TRBD2. The CDR3 has 15 residues. Germline CDR1 reads MNHEY; CDR2 reads SMNVEV (reference sequence). V gave up 6 bases and J gave up 11 bases; unmatched junction bases: 13. The CDR3 reads CASRALNIGTSELFF. CDR3 DNA: TGTGCCAGCAGGGCTCTTAATATCGGGACTAGCGAGCTGTTTTTT.

In its sample, this clonotype was seen a few times. The chain employs TRBV20-1 and TRBJ2-7, with TRBD2 as a possible D gene (6 bases). Trimming shortened V by 5 bases and J by 7 bases, and 24 bases separated the two germline ends. The CDR3 contains 15 residues. The germline V gene has CDR1 DFQATT and CDR2 SNEGSKA (reference sequence). This chain's CDR3 is CSALLVPAGFNEQYF. The CDR3 DNA sequence: TGCAGTGCTCTTCTCGTCCCGGCGGGATTCAATGAGCAGTACTTC.

The rearrangement joins TRBV27 to TRBJ2-3; D is unresolved. The CDR3 is 14 residues long. Germline V lookup: CDR1 MNHEY, CDR2 SMNVEV (reference sequence). V was shortened by 0 bases and J by 4 bases, with 8 bases between the two germline ends. The CDR3 reads CASSLSTPADTQYF. For the CDR3, the DNA is TGTGCCAGCAGTTTATCCACCCCCGCAGATACGCAGTATTTT.

The sample holds many counts of this clonotype. V and J are TRBV29-1 and TRBJ2-5; possibly TRBD1 for D (6 bases). V was cut by 3 bases and J by 4 bases, with 15 bases left in between. The CDR3 covers 14 residues. Germline CDR1 reads SQVTM; CDR2 reads ANQGSEA. The CDR3 DNA reads TGCAGCGTTGAGACGAACAGGGAGCGAGAGACCCAGTACTTC. It codes for CSVETNRERETQYF.

Regarding this clonotype: A junction end diverges from the germline sequence, so it may reflect a read error. This chain joins TRBV5-1 and TRBJ2-1; TRBD2 aligns across 8 bases. Germline values: CDR1 SGHRS, CDR2 YFSETQ. The CDR3 totals 15 residues. The CDR3 loop reads CASSLDAGGYSEQFF. The CDR3, as DNA: TGCGCCAGCAGCTTGGATGCGGGAGGCTACAGTGAGCAGTTCTTC.

The gene calls are TRBV28 and TRBJ1-3; D gene unclear. V shed 1 base and J shed 0 bases, with 10 bases lying between them. CDR1 and CDR2 (germline): MDHEN, SYDVKM. The CDR3 spans 16 residues. CDR3 nucleotides: TGTGCCAGCAGTTTATTGACCTTTCGCTCTGGAAACACCATATATTTT. Amino acids: CASSLLTFRSGNTIYF.

This clonotype came up a few times. This rearrangement joins TRBV6-5 to TRBJ1-6; D unclear. From germline, CDR1 is MNHEY and CDR2 SVGAGI. The V and J ends lost 8 bases and 8 bases respectively, with 13 bases between them. The CDR3 is made up of 13 amino acids. The CDR3 loop is CASGGREDSPLHF. CDR3 sequence (DNA): TGTGCCAGCGGCGGGAGAGAGGATTCACCCCTCCACTTT.

This chain links TRBV20-1 with TRBJ2-1; 14 bases map to TRBD2. CDR1 is DFQATT and CDR2 is SNEGSKA in the germline V gene (reference sequence). After removal of 3 bases from V and 0 bases from J, the junction contained 13 bases not matched to a gene. The CDR3 contains 20 residues. The CDR3 loop reads CSARRTSGRITMSSYNEQFF. DNA for the CDR3: TGCAGTGCTAGGAGGACTAGCGGGAGGATCACCATGAGCTCCTACAATGAGCAGTTCTTC.

Details on this clonotype: One end of the junction is discordant with germline, which a read error may explain. V and J are TRBV3-1 and TRBJ2-7; the match to TRBD2 covers 9 bases. The germline V gene has CDR1 LGHDT and CDR2 YNNKEL (reference sequence). The CDR3 extends over 16 amino acids. CDR3 sequence: CAGSPKTSGVSYEQYF. The CDR3 DNA is TGTGCCGGCAGCCCGAAGACTAGCGGAGTCTCCTACGAGCAGTACTTC.

In its sample, this clonotype was seen many times. J is TRBJ1-2 and V is TRBV27; D is unclear. Looked up from germline, CDR1 is MNHEY and CDR2 is SMNVEV (reference sequence). The germline V and J ends were trimmed by 3 bases and 4 bases, with 9 bases remaining between them. The CDR3 consists of 13 residues. In DNA form, the CDR3 reads TGTGCCAGCAGTTTGGGCAGGAGCTATGGCTACACCTTC. Amino acids: CASSLGRSYGYTF.

The chain is built from TRBV20-1 and TRBJ1-4; D might be TRBD1 (6 bases). CDR1 DFQATT and CDR2 SNEGSKA come from the germline V gene (reference sequence). The CDR3 spans 15 residues. The V end lost 0 bases, the J end lost 10 bases, and 18 bases lay between the germline ends. The CDR3 region has the DNA TGCAGTGCTAGAGATGTGGGGGGCGCTTCTGGAAAACTGTTTTTT. Its protein is CSARDVGGASGKLFF.

Only a few counts were recorded for this clonotype. The chain couples TRBV4-1 to TRBJ2-5; no firm D call. Germline V lookup: CDR1 MGHRA, CDR2 YSYEKL. The CDR3 covers 16 residues. The ends were cut back, 0 bases at V and 5 bases at J, with 16 bases in the middle. The CDR3, as DNA: TGCGCCAGCAGCCAAGATGGGCCCAACGCATGGGAGACCCAGTACTTC. Protein product: CASSQDGPNAWETQYF.

The rearrangement uses TRBV25-1 and TRBJ1-3; D call uncertain. V lost 6 bases to trimming and J lost 2 bases, with 11 bases between them. Germline V CDR1 and CDR2: MGHDK, SYGVNS. The CDR3 loop spans 14 amino acids. The CDR3 sequence is CASRKDGTGNTIYF. In nucleotides, the CDR3 is TGTGCCAGCAGGAAGGATGGAACTGGAAACACCATATATTTT.

V is TRBV27 and J is TRBJ1-1; D perhaps matches TRBD1 (6 bases). The CDR3 extends over 14 amino acids. Trimming took off 5 bases at V and 1 base at J, with 11 bases between the two ends. CDR1 is MNHEY and CDR2 is SMNVEV in the germline V gene (reference sequence). The CDR3, as DNA: TGTGCCAGCAGTAGGGCGGACAGGAACACTGAAGCTTTCTTT. It encodes CASSRADRNTEAFF.

The table lists this clonotype with a few counts. V gene TRBV20-1 combines with J gene TRBJ1-2, with D possibly matching TRBD1 (6 bases). Trimming took 2 bases from V and 2 from J, leaving 15 bases between them. Germline V gives CDR1 DFQATT, CDR2 SNEGSKA (reference sequence). The CDR3 sequence is 15 residues long. CDR3 sequence (DNA): TGCAGTGCTAGACTTACAATCACAGGGAACTATGGCTACACCTTC. Translation: CSARLTITGNYGYTF.

In regard to this clonotype: This clone may be a read error of a much larger clone one base away. This chain links TRBV29-1 with TRBJ2-1; 9 positions match TRBD2. V gave up 1 base and J gave up 0 bases; unmatched junction bases: 7. CDR1 and CDR2 from the germline V gene are SQVTM and ANQGSEA. The CDR3 extends over 17 amino acids. The CDR3: CSVEAGHSGSSYNEQFF. Here the CDR3 DNA reads TGCAGCGTTGAAGCGGGGCATAGCGGGAGCTCCTACAATGAGCAGTTCTTC.